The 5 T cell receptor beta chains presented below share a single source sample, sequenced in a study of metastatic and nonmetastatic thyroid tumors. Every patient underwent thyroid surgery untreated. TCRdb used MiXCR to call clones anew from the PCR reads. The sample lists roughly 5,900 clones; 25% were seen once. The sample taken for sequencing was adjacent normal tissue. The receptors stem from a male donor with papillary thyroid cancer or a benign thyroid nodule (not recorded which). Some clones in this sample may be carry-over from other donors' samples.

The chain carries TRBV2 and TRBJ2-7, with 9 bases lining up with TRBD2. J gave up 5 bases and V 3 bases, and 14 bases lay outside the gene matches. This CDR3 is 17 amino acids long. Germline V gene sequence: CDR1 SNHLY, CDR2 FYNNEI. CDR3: CASSDGSSGRGGDEQYF. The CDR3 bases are TGTGCCAGCAGTGACGGATCTAGCGGCCGCGGGGGGGACGAGCAGTACTTC.

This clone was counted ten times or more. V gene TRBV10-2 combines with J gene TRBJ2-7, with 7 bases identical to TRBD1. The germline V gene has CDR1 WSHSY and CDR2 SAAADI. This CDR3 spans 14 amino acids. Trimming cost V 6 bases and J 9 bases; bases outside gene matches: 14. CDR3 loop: CASRQGPGAMGQYF. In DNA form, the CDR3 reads TGCGCCAGCAGACAGGGGCCAGGGGCTATGGGGCAGTACTTC.

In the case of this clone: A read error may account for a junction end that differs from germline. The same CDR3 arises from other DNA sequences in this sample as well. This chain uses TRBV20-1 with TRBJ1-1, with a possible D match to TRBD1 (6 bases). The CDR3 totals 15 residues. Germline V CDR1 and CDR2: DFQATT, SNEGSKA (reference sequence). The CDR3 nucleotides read TGCAGCGCTAGAGACGGGACAAGCCTGAACACTGAAGCTTTCTTT. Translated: CSARDGTSLNTEAFF.

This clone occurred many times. The CDR3 sequence is CASSEWASGHNEQFF. The CDR3 DNA follows: TGTGCCAGCAGTGAATGGGCTAGCGGACACAATGAGCAGTTCTTC. The rearrangement uses TRBV6-1 and TRBJ2-1; 7 bases are shared with TRBD2. CDR3 length: 15 residues. The germline CDR1 and CDR2 sequences are MNHNS and SASEGT. After removal of 2 bases from V and 5 bases from J, the junction contained 6 bases not matched to a gene.

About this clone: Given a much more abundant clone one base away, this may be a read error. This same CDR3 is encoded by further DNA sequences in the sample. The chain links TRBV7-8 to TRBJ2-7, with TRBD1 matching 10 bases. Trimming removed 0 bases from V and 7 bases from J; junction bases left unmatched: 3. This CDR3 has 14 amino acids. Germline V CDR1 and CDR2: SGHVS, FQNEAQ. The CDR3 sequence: CASSLAWDRGEQYF. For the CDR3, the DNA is TGTGCCAGCAGCTTAGCGTGGGACAGGGGAGAGCAGTACTTC.